This T cell receptor beta chain was sequenced in a study of blood T cell repertoires in COVID-19 (dated by TCRdb to the early 2020s). In the study overall: Collaborator samples came from the United States, Italy and Spain and covered acute and convalescent phases of COVID-19. The prospective study material was composed of cDNA or gDNA derived from T cells, B-cell-depleted T cells, or PBMCs. Subjects who had been exposed to COVID-19, were actively infected with it, or had recovered from it provided the deeply sampled blood TCRbeta repertoires that made up the dataset. The repertoires were made available in a free public database intended to serve as a resource for research on the immune response to SARS-CoV-2. The samples were drawn from the first 160 participants of the ongoing ImmuneRACE study and from 1,254 subjects provided by 6 global collaborators. A de-identified subject ID, COVID-19 status, age in years and sex were almost always included in the sample metadata. Where HLA class I and class II types were available, the types were taken from metadata supplied by the sample provider, not from assay-based typing. What the research found in general, with its limitations: How much clinical and demographic metadata was included differed by source and by participant, and the metadata was provided uncurated.

As regards this clone: Its recognized antigen is unknown. No base quality values were provided; no much bigger clone lies one nucleotide off.

Samples from volunteer blood donors who had recovered from COVID-19 were contributed by a second Seattle source. Collaborating institutions collected whole blood in K2EDTA tubes following their own protocols. Collaborator samples were shipped for TCRbeta analysis as frozen whole blood, isolated PBMCs, or DNA extracted from either sample type. The germline V gene (reference sequence) sets CDR1 to SGHNT and CDR2 to YYREEE. Trimming costs V 2 bases and J 1 base, and their ends lie 12 bases apart. From its cysteine to its phenylalanine, the CDR3 spans 15 amino acids. The CDR3 DNA has 45 bases and is translated from base 1. TCRbeta CDR3 regions were amplified from genomic DNA using the immunoSEQ Assay, a bias-controlled multiplex PCR. For the original study's pipeline: The number of nucleated cells in each sample was estimated by amplification of reference gene primers within the assay. Sequence reads were collapsed and filtered to measure the absolute abundance of every unique TCRbeta CDR3 rearrangement. Productive Simpson clonality was computed per sample as the square root of Simpson's diversity index over productive rearrangements. This is the immuneACCESS table as TCRdb keeps it, with only in-frame sequences that have V and J called. A part of the clones is gone; compared with another copy, unresolved V genes explain less than half, and the rest is unexplained. V and J calls and clone size are as listed in that table; D and trimming were resolved from the DNA. The sample profile shows just under 95,000 clones; less than 85% of them were found once. The ten largest clones take up about 8.1% of the sample.

This receptor was taken from a middle-aged man who had recovered from COVID-19. The V gene is TRBV5-4 and the J gene is TRBJ1-1; D gene: possibly TRBD1, on 5 matching bases. Sample: peripheral blood. This receptor has the CDR3 CASSFRGGPNTEAFF. The DNA sequence reads TGTGCCAGCAGCTTCCGGGGGGGACCGAACACTGAAGCTTTCTTT.